The subject of this entry is one TCR beta chain. Per the original methods: Counts of nucleated cells, estimated from reference gene primer amplification, were obtained. TCRdb's copy holds only in-frame clones and misses some; the assay was immunoSEQ multiplex PCR. That table supplies the V and J calls and clone size; D and trimming were determined from the DNA. This sample has approximately 43,000 clones, with about four fifths found just once. Unmatched junction bases numbered 3, after V lost 5 bases and J lost 7 bases. The CDR3 consists of 13 residues. Germline loops: CDR1 SGHTA, CDR2 FQGNSA. This sample is part of a study of blood T cell repertoires in COVID-19. On the study more broadly: COVID-19 samples, acute and convalescent, were from the United States, Italy and Spain. From T cells, B-cell-depleted T cells, or PBMCs came the material, which was cDNA or gDNA.

This receptor was identified in a man aged 35-49 years with active or convalescent COVID-19. The sequencing input was peripheral blood. The chain couples TRBV7-2 to TRBJ2-4; TRBD1 matches 9 bases. CDR3 protein: CASSPGTGNIQYF. The CDR3 DNA is TGTGCCAGCAGCCCCGGGACAGGGAACATTCAGTACTTC.